This paragraph covers one T cell receptor (beta chain) sequence. This specimen belongs to a study of blood T cell repertoires in COVID-19. Study details: Whether acute or convalescent, the COVID-19 samples came from the United States, Italy and Spain. PBMCs, B-cell-depleted T cells, or T cells provided the cDNA or gDNA that made up the material.

The method was immunoSEQ multiplex PCR; TCRdb's version includes in-frame clones alone and lacks a portion of them. The repertoire consists of around 260,000 clones, with more than 75% occurring once and the leading ten covering about 1.6%. V was pared by 2 bases and J by 6 bases, with 12 bases of the junction left unmatched. The germline V gene has CDR1 SGHRS and CDR2 YFSETQ. The CDR3 runs 16 residues. This TCR came from a middle-aged woman who had recovered from COVID-19. The chain has TRBV5-1 and TRBJ1-2; 8 bases line up with TRBD1. What was sequenced was peripheral blood. CDR3 nucleotides: TGCGCCAGCAGCTTTTACCCCGACAGGGGAAGGAATGGCTACACCTTC. It specifies CASSFYPDRGRNGYTF.